This TCR beta chain was sequenced during a study of T cell clonality in common variable immunodeficiency. Overall study findings and caveats: CVID patient heterogeneity limited repertoire-clinical complication correlations. Common variable immunodeficiency TCR beta sequences reportedly had fewer deletions and N-nucleotide insertions.

Profiled with immunoSEQ multiplex PCR; TCRdb holds only in-frame clones, not every one. The repertoire consists of 40,000 to 50,000 clones, none detected only once. There are a few counts of this clone. What it recognizes is unknown. The observed sequence ends 3 residues before the CDR3 terminus, with the missing tail filled in from the germline J gene. The length of the CDR3 is 13 residues. The germline gives CDR1 SGHTA, CDR2 FQGNSA. V lost 1 base, J lost 7 bases, and 10 bases lay in between. Diagnosis required reduced IgG, IgA and/or IgM with specific antibody deficiency. Of CVID subjects, about 16 were female and roughly 29 male, mean age roughly 40. No CVID subject was ill or on immunomodulatory drugs when sampled.

What was sequenced was peripheral blood mononuclear cells. V usage is TRBV7-2 and J usage is TRBJ1-2; D is ambiguous. This clonotype was obtained from a human donor with common variable immunodeficiency. The CDR3 sequence is CASSLDSRAGYTF. The CDR3 bases that were read are TGTGCCAGCAGCTTAGATTCGAGGGCTGGC.